This T cell receptor beta chain was found in a study of human T cells and chemical hapten exposure. The time point denotes: patch test 3, about 24 weeks after DPC sensitization. Treatment: therapeutic diphenylcyclopropenone sensitization with weekly scalp DPC. Total RNA was isolated from unfractionated whole blood. In this sample, this clonotype turned up a few times. The CDR3 spans 17 residues. After removal of 4 bases from V and 5 bases from J, the junction contained 10 bases not matched to a gene. Germline V gene data show CDR1 as SGHTA and CDR2 as FQGTGA. TCRdb re-called the RACE reads with MiXCR, one entry per CDR3 protein. The sample includes more than 35,000 distinct CDR3 sequences, roughly 13% of them seen just once.

This chain connects TRBV7-3 to TRBJ2-1, with 11 bases aligning to TRBD2. This material consisted of whole blood, taken in connection with sensitization to the hapten diphenylcyclopropenone (DPC). This receptor was obtained from a woman aged 40 to 50 with alopecia areata. Some clones in this sample may be carry-over from other donors' samples. CDR3 DNA: TGTGCCAGCAGCTCCCTCCCTTTAGCGGGAGGGCACAATGAGCAGTTCTTC. It encodes CASSSLPLAGGHNEQFF.